These T cell receptor beta chains were read from a single sample in a study of early T cells in non-severe SARS-CoV-2 infection. MiXCR, applied by TCRdb to the 5' RACE reads, yields one record per CDR3 protein. The repertoire holds tens of thousands of distinct CDR3 sequences, with around 20% as singletons. The source material was whole blood, sampled at baseline. These TCRs come from an adult who was a healthcare worker with PCR-confirmed SARS-CoV-2 infection or an uninfected control (not recorded which). Each CDR3 is given with its conserved first and last residue. Each record gives: J gene, clone size, D gene, V gene, CDR3 length, CDR3 protein, CDR3 DNA. A D gene is named only where the DNA matches it firmly. Clone sizes are given selectively: once, few, many, or a class where the clone is expanded.

TRBJ2-1 once TRBD1 TRBV11-2 13 CASSFNRGNEQFF TGTGCCAGCAGCTTCAACAGGGGCAATGAGCAGTTCTTC
TRBJ2-7 few - TRBV3-1 15 CASSQEGWGYYEQYF TGTGCCAGCAGCCAAGAAGGATGGGGGTACTACGAGCAGTACTTC
TRBJ1-3 few TRBD1 TRBV5-5 16 CASSATGGTSGNTIYF TGTGCCAGCAGCGCGACAGGGGGCACCTCTGGAAACACCATATATTTT
TRBJ1-4 - TRBD1 TRBV10-3 14 CAISEKGTDEKLFF TGTGCCATCAGTGAGAAGGGGACAGATGAAAAACTGTTTTTT
TRBJ1-3 many TRBD1 TRBV30 18 CAWSSDRGSNMSGNTIYF TGTGCCTGGAGTTCAGACAGGGGTTCGAATATGAGTGGAAACACCATATATTTT
TRBJ2-7 - - TRBV9 13 CASSVVGGSEQYF TGTGCCAGCAGCGTAGTCGGAGGGAGCGAGCAGTACTTC
TRBJ2-3 many TRBD2 TRBV4-1 16 CASSQELAGVTDTQYF TGCGCCAGCAGCCAAGAACTAGCGGGGGTAACAGATACGCAGTATTTT
TRBJ1-4 many - TRBV18 14 CASSEDSHNEKLFF TGTGCCAGCTCAGAGGACAGCCACAATGAAAAACTGTTTTTT
TRBJ2-5 few - TRBV11-2 11 CASSSTETQYF TGTGCCAGCAGCTCGACGGAGACCCAGTACTTC
TRBJ2-1 few - TRBV9 15 CASSVSRAPYNEQFF TGTGCCAGCAGCGTAAGCAGGGCACCCTACAATGAGCAGTTCTTC
TRBJ2-7 few - TRBV7-6 14 CASSLGMEGYEQYF TGTGCCAGCAGCTTAGGCATGGAGGGCTACGAGCAGTACTTC
TRBJ2-1 - - TRBV6-1 15 CASSELVLSYNEQFF TGTGCCAGCAGTGAACTAGTCCTATCCTACAATGAGCAGTTCTTC
TRBJ2-4 few TRBD2 TRBV5-6 14 CASSRTSGENIQYF TGTGCCAGCAGCCGGACTAGCGGGGAAAACATTCAGTACTTC
TRBJ2-1 few - TRBV3-1 15 CASSQRGSPSSEQFF TGTGCCAGCAGCCAAAGAGGTTCGCCTAGCTCTGAGCAGTTCTTC
TRBJ2-3 - - TRBV6-6 13 CASSPAGEDTQYF TGTGCCAGCAGCCCTGCTGGGGAGGATACGCAGTATTTT
TRBJ1-1 - TRBD1 TRBV7-9 15 CASSFARGGASEAFF TGTGCCAGCAGCTTCGCCAGAGGGGGCGCCTCTGAAGCTTTCTTT
TRBJ2-1 - TRBD2 TRBV4-2 15 CASRNGLAPSDEQFF TGTGCCAGCAGGAACGGACTAGCACCGAGCGATGAGCAGTTCTTC